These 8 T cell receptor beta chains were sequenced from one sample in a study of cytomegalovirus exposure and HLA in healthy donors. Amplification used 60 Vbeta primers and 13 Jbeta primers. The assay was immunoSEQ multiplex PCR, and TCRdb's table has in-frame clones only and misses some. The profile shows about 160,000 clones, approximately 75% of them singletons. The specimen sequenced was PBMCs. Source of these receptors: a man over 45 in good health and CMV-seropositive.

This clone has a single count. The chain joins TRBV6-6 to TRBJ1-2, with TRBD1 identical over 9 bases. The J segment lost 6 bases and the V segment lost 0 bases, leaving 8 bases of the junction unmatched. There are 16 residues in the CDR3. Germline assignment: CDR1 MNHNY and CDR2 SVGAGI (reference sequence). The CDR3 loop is CASSYSSFTGGDGYTF. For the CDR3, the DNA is TGTGCCAGCAGTTACTCGAGCTTTACAGGGGGCGATGGCTACACCTTC.

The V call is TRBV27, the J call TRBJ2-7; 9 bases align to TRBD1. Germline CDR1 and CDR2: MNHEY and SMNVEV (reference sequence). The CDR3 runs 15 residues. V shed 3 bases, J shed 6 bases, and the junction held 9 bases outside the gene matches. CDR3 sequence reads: CASSFSGTGLSEQYF. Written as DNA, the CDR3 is TGTGCCAGCAGTTTCTCCGGGACAGGGCTCTCCGAGCAGTACTTC.

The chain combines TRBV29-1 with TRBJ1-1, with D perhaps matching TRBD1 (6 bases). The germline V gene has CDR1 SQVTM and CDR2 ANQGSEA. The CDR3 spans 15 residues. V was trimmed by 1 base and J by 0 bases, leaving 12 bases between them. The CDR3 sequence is CSVEGTENLNTEAFF. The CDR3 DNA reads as TGCAGCGTTGAAGGGACAGAGAATTTGAACACTGAAGCTTTCTTT.

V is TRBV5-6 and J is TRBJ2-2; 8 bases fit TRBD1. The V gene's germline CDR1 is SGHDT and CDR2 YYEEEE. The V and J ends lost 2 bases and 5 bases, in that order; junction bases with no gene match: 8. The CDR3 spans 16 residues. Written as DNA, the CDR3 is TGTGCCAGCAGCTTCCCCCCTAACAGGGGGACCGGGGAGCTGTTTTTT. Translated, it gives CASSFPPNRGTGELFF.

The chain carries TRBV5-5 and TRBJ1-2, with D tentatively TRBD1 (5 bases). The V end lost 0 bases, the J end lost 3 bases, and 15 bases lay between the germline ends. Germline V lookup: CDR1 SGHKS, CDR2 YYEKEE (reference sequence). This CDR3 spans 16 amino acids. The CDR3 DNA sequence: TGTGCCAGCAGCTTGGCTCAGGGTGGGGTGGACTATGGCTACACCTTC. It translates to CASSLAQGGVDYGYTF.

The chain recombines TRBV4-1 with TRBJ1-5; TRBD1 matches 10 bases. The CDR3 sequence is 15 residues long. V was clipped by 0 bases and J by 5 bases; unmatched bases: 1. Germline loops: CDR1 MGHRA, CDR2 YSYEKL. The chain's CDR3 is CASSQDGTGDQPQHF. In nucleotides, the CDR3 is TGCGCCAGCAGCCAAGATGGGACAGGGGATCAGCCCCAGCATTTT.

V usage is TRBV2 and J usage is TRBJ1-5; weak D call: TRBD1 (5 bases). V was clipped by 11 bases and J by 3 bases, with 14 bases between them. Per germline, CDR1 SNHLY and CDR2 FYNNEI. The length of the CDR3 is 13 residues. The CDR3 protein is CASSGDFNQPQHF. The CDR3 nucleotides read TGTGCCTCCTCCGGGGACTTCAATCAGCCCCAGCATTTT.

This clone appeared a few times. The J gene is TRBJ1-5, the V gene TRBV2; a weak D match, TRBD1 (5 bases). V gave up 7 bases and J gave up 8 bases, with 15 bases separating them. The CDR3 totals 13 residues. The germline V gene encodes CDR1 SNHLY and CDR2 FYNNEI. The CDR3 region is CASTGREEEPQHF. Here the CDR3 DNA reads TGTGCCAGCACGGGCAGGGAGGAAGAGCCCCAGCATTTT.